One and the same sample provided the 20 T cell receptor beta chains below, sequenced in a study of long-term antiretroviral therapy in people with HIV (dated by TCRdb to the early 2020s). Sequencing of the TRB variable region was done with the immunoSEQ hsTCRB v3.0 assay at survey level resolution. This is the immuneACCESS table as TCRdb keeps it, with only in-frame sequences that have V and J called. A part of the clones is gone; compared with another copy, unresolved V genes explain less than half, and the rest is unexplained. Across this sample there are 25,000 to 35,000 clones, with over 80% seen only once. The ten largest clones add up to roughly 9% of the sample. Sequencing was performed on unsorted PBMCs, taken 3.2 years before starting antiretroviral therapy. The receptors were gathered from a man aged 50 or older with HIV.

The V call is TRBV5-1, the J call TRBJ2-2; D ambiguous. Germline assignment: CDR1 SGHRS and CDR2 YFSETQ. Trimming took 0 bases from V and 4 from J, leaving 7 bases between them. CDR3 length equals 14 residues. The CDR3 DNA follows: TGCGCCAGCAGCTTGGGGCAGCTCACCGGGGAGCTGTTTTTT. This codes for CASSLGQLTGELFF.

The genes are TRBV2 and TRBJ2-7; TRBD2 might be the D (6 bases). Trimming took 6 bases from V and 3 from J, leaving 21 bases between them. The CDR3 is made up of 16 amino acids. Germline CDR1 SNHLY, CDR2 FYNNEI. The CDR3 sequence: CASSGAWRTGDYEQYF. The CDR3 DNA is TGTGCCAGCAGCGGTGCGTGGAGGACGGGGGACTACGAGCAGTACTTC.

The rearrangement joins TRBV7-9 to TRBJ1-4; 7 bases align to TRBD1. With V trimmed by 4 bases and J by 3 bases, 2 bases remained unmatched. Germline V gene lookup returns CDR1 SEHNR and CDR2 FQNEAQ (reference sequence). The CDR3 loop spans 14 amino acids. CDR3 loop: CASSWTGANEKLFF. The CDR3 region has the DNA TGTGCCAGCAGCTGGACAGGAGCTAATGAAAAACTGTTTTTT.

This rearrangement joins TRBV9 to TRBJ2-7; weak D call: TRBD2 (6 bases). V was pared by 1 base and J by 4 bases, with 15 bases between. This CDR3 spans 15 amino acids. Germline V CDR1 and CDR2: SGDLS, YYNGEE. The CDR3 bases are TGTGCCAGCAGCGTAACTCCCACCGGGGGATACGAGCAGTACTTC. Translated: CASSVTPTGGYEQYF.

The J gene is TRBJ2-1, the V gene TRBV5-1; D might be TRBD1 (5 bases). This CDR3 region has 15 residues. V shed 0 bases and J shed 2 bases, with 9 bases lying between them. CDR1 SGHRS and CDR2 YFSETQ come from the germline V gene. The CDR3 loop reads CASSLEGVTYNEQFF. DNA for the CDR3: TGCGCCAGCAGCTTGGAAGGGGTTACCTACAATGAGCAGTTCTTC.

The rearrangement links TRBV7-9 to TRBJ1-2; TRBD1 matches 7 bases. The CDR3 is 14 residues long. Germline V gene lookup returns CDR1 SEHNR and CDR2 FQNEAQ (reference sequence). V gave up 1 base and J gave up 8 bases; unmatched junction bases: 7. The CDR3 is CASSLGQGGEGYTF. CDR3 DNA: TGTGCCAGCAGCTTAGGACAAGGGGGCGAGGGCTACACCTTC. Full variable domain (outside the CDR3, taken from reference TRBV7-9 and TRBJ1-2): DTGVSQNPRHKITKRGQNVTFRCDPISEHNRLYWYRQTLGQGPEFLTYFQNEAQLEKSRLLSDRFSAERPKGSFSTLEIQRTEQGDSAMYLCASSLGQGGEGYTFGSGTRLTVV.

This clone appeared a single time. V and J are TRBV15 and TRBJ2-7; no definite D call. V was trimmed by 8 bases and J by 6 bases, leaving 17 bases between them. The CDR3 is 13 residues long. CDR1 LNHNV and CDR2 YYDKDF come from the germline V gene (reference sequence). The CDR3 protein is CATGVGAWGEQYF. CDR3 nucleotide sequence: TGTGCCACCGGGGTCGGTGCATGGGGCGAGCAGTACTTC.

The rearrangement joins TRBV4-3 to TRBJ1-3; D unresolved. V was shortened by 4 bases and J by 1 base, with 14 bases between the two germline ends. This CDR3 has 16 residues. CDR1 is LGHNA and CDR2 is YSLEER in the germline V gene. The DNA of the CDR3 is TGCGCCAGCAGCCTGTTACAAGGGAATTCTGGAAACACCATATATTTT. Its protein product is CASSLLQGNSGNTIYF.

This chain links TRBV5-1 with TRBJ1-2; 7 bases fit TRBD1. The CDR3 consists of 14 residues. Germline values: CDR1 SGHRS, CDR2 YFSETQ. J lost 4 bases, V lost 4 bases, and 7 bases had no gene match. The CDR3, as DNA: TGCGCCAGCAGCCCGACAGGGTCTGGCTATGGCTACACCTTC. This translates into CASSPTGSGYGYTF.

This clone occurred once. The rearrangement links TRBV5-4 to TRBJ2-1, with a weak D call TRBD2 (5 bases). Germline CDR1 is SGHNT and CDR2 is YYREEE (reference sequence). With 5 bases removed from V and 9 bases from J, the gap between germline ends came to 18 bases. This CDR3 comprises 14 residues. As DNA, the CDR3 is TGTGCCAGCAGAGGGAGAGGCGGAGAGGGTGAGCAGTTCTTC. Translated: CASRGRGGEGEQFF.

This sequence joins TRBV7-2 and TRBJ2-7; tentatively, D is TRBD1 or TRBD2 (5 bases each). In germline, CDR1 is SGHTA, CDR2 FQGNSA. The V end lost 1 base, the J end lost 0 bases, and 10 bases lay between the germline ends. The CDR3 runs 15 residues. CDR3 residues: CASSLGPGTSYEQYF. In DNA, the CDR3 is TGTGCCAGCAGCTTAGGGCCAGGGACCTCCTACGAGCAGTACTTC.

This clone was seen once. The chain is built from TRBV10-2 and TRBJ2-1; no definite D call. The V gene lost 3 bases and the J gene lost 1 base, with 1 base spanning the gap. CDR3 length: 12 amino acids. Per germline, CDR1 WSHSY and CDR2 SAAADI. The CDR3 protein is CASSESYNEQFF. In DNA, the CDR3 is TGCGCCAGCAGTGAATCCTACAATGAGCAGTTCTTC.

CDR3 residues: CASSTGTTEKLFF. The CDR3 nucleotides read TGTGCCAGCAGCACCGGGACAACGGAAAAACTGTTTTTT. V gene TRBV9 combines with J gene TRBJ1-4; weak D call: TRBD1 (6 bases). Germline V gene lookup returns CDR1 SGDLS and CDR2 YYNGEE. The length of the CDR3 is 13 residues. The V end was cut by 4 bases, the J end by 8 bases, with 12 bases between. The full variable domain, completed using reference TRBV9 and TRBJ1-4, is DSGVTQTPKHLITATGQRVTLRCSPRSGDLSVYWYQQSLDQGLQFLIQYYNGEERAKGNILERFSAQQFPDLHSELNLSSLELGDSALYFCASSTGTTEKLFFGSGTQLSVL.

The J gene is TRBJ1-1, the V gene TRBV27; the D gene is possibly TRBD1 (6 bases). The germline CDR1 and CDR2 sequences are MNHEY and SMNVEV (reference sequence). This CDR3 is built from 15 residues. Between the trimmed V and J ends, which lost 7 bases and 4 bases, there was a span of 19 bases. The CDR3, as DNA: TGTGCCAGCATGGTATTTAGGGGGGCCCCCACTGAAGCTTTCTTT. This gives the protein CASMVFRGAPTEAFF.

The rearrangement uses TRBV7-3 and TRBJ1-2, with TRBD1 matching over 9 bases. After removal of 4 bases from V and 6 bases from J, the junction contained 3 bases not matched to a gene. The CDR3 contains 13 residues. CDR1 is SGHTA, CDR2 FQGTGA, per germline. DNA of the CDR3: TGTGCCAGCAGCTATCGGACAGGGGATGGCTACACCTTC. Its translation: CASSYRTGDGYTF.

This clone was observed a single time. The genes are TRBV11-2 and TRBJ2-7; TRBD1 or TRBD2 may be the D gene (5 bases each). Trimming cost V 4 bases and J 7 bases, with 20 bases left between them. CDR1 and CDR2 from the germline V gene are SGHAT and FQNNGV. The CDR3 is made up of 15 amino acids. Here the CDR3 reads CASSWGRESEGEQYF. CDR3 bases: TGTGCCAGCAGCTGGGGCCGGGAATCCGAAGGGGAGCAGTACTTC.

The CDR3, as DNA: TGTGCCAGCACTAAGACAGATACGCAGTATTTT. It translates to CASTKTDTQYF. V is TRBV2 and J is TRBJ2-3; no clear D gene. There are 11 residues in the CDR3. Germline V gene sequence: CDR1 SNHLY, CDR2 FYNNEI. Trimming shortened V by 7 bases and J by 3 bases, and 5 bases separated the two germline ends.

A single count supports this clone. The rearrangement joins TRBV5-1 to TRBJ2-7, with 12 bases aligning to TRBD2. CDR1 is SGHRS and CDR2 is YFSETQ in the germline V gene. The CDR3 sequence is 22 residues long. V was pared by 4 bases and J by 6 bases, with 29 bases of the junction left unmatched. CDR3 coding DNA: TGCGCCAGCAGCGGCCGACTAGCGGGAGACCCACGGAGACAATTCCCCACTGGCGAGCAGTACTTC. Translation: CASSGRLAGDPRRQFPTGEQYF.

The chain links TRBV5-4 to TRBJ1-2, with TRBD1 as a possible D gene (6 bases). The ends were cut back, 5 bases at V and 2 bases at J, with 13 bases in the middle. Germline-derived CDR1 and CDR2 are SGHNT and YYREEE (reference sequence). CDR3 length: 14 amino acids. The DNA of the CDR3 is TGTGCCAGCAGGCCGGCCCAGGGGAACTATGGCTACACCTTC. Protein product: CASRPAQGNYGYTF. Together with reference TRBV5-4 and TRBJ1-2, the CDR3 gives the full variable domain: ETGVTQSPTHLIKTRGQQVTLRCSSQSGHNTVSWYQQALGQGPQFIFQYYREEENGRGNFPPRFSGLQFPNYSSELNVNALELDDSALYLCASRPAQGNYGYTFGSGTRLTVV.

The chain joins TRBV30 to TRBJ2-7, with no clear D. CDR1 and CDR2 from the germline V gene are GTSNPN and SVGIG (reference sequence). The V and J ends lost 3 bases and 2 bases respectively, with 11 bases between them. This CDR3 comprises 13 residues. The DNA of the CDR3 is TGTGCCTGGAGGCTGGGCTCAGCCTACGAGCAGTACTTC. Translating gives CAWRLGSAYEQYF.